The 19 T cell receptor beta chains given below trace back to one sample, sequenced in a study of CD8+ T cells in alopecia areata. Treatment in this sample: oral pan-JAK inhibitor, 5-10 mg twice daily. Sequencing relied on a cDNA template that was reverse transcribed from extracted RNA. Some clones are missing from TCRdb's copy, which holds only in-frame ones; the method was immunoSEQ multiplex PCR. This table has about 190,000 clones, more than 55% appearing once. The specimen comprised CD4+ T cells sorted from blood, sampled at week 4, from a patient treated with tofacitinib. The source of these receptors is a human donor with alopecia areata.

The CDR3 nucleotides read TGTGCCAGCAGTTACCGGGGAGGGACCCAGTACTTC. It specifies CASSYRGGTQYF. V gene TRBV6-5 combines with J gene TRBJ2-5; TRBD2 might be the D (6 bases). V dropped 2 bases and J dropped 7 bases, with 8 bases sitting between them. In germline, CDR1 is MNHEY, CDR2 SVGAGI. The CDR3 has 12 amino acids.

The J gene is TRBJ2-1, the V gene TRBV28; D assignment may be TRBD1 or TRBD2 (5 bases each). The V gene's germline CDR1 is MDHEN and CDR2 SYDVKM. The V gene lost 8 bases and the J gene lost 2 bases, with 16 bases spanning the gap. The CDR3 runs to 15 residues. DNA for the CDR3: TGTGCCAGCCGGAAATCGGGGCGTACCTACAATGAGCAGTTCTTC. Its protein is CASRKSGRTYNEQFF.

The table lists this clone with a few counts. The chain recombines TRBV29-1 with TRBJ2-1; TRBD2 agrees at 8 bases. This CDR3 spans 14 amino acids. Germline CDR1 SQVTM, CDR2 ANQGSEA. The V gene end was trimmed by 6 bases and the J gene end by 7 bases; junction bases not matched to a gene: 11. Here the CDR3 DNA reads TGCAGCGTGAAGAGCGGGAGTGTGATGAATGAGCAGTTCTTC. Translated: CSVKSGSVMNEQFF.

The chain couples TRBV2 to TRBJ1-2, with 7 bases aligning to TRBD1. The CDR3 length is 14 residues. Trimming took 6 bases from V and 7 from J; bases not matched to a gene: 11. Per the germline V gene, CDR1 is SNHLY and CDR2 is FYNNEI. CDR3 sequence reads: CASRGGQTTGGYTF. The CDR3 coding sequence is TGTGCCAGCAGGGGGGGACAGACGACCGGTGGCTACACCTTC.

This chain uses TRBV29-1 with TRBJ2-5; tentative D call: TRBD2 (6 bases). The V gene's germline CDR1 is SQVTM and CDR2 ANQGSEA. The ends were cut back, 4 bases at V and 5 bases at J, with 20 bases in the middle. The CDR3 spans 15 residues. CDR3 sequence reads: CSVVTGSGGGETQYF. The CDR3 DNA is TGCAGCGTTGTAACAGGAAGTGGAGGAGGGGAGACCCAGTACTTC.

CDR3 DNA sequence: TGTGCCTGGTCGAGGGCCGCTGGGGCCACAGATACGCAGTATTTT. Its protein is CAWSRAAGATDTQYF. The genes are TRBV30 and TRBJ2-3; D may correspond to TRBD1 or TRBD2 (5 bases each). The germline V and J ends were trimmed by 5 bases and 2 bases, with 17 bases remaining between them. The CDR3 totals 15 residues. Germline V CDR1 and CDR2: GTSNPN, SVGIG (reference sequence).

The DNA for the CDR3 is TGTGCCAGCAGCCCGGGCCCACCGACGGGGGAGCAGTACTTC. Its translation: CASSPGPPTGEQYF. V gene TRBV9 combines with J gene TRBJ2-7; tentative D call: TRBD2 (5 bases). This CDR3 region has 14 residues. Trimming left V 4 bases short and J 7 bases short, with 18 bases between. CDR1 and CDR2 from the germline V gene are SGDLS and YYNGEE.

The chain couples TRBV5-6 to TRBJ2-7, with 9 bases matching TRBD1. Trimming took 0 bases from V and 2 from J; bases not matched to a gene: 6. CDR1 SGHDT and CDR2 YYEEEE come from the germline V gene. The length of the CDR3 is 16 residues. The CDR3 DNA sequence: TGTGCCAGCAGCTTGGAACCGGGACAGGGAGCCTACGAGCAGTACTTC. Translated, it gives CASSLEPGQGAYEQYF.

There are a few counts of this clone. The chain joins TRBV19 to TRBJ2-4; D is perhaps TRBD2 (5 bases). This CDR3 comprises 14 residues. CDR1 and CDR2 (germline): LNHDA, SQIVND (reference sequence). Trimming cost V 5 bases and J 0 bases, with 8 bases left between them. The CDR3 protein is CASSQRGAKNIQYF. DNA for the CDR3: TGTGCCAGTAGTCAACGGGGAGCCAAAAACATTCAGTACTTC.

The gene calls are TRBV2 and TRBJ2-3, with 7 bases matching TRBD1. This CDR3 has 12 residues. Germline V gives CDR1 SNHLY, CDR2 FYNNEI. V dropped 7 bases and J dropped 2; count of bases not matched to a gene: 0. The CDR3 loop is CASKGATDTQYF. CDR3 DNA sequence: TGTGCCAGCAAGGGGGCCACAGATACGCAGTATTTT.

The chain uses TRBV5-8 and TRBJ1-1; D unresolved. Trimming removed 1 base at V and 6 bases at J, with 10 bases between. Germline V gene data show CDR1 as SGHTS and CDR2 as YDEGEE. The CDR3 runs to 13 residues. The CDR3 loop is CASSLYPGAEAFF. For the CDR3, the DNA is TGTGCCAGCAGCTTGTATCCAGGCGCTGAAGCTTTCTTT.

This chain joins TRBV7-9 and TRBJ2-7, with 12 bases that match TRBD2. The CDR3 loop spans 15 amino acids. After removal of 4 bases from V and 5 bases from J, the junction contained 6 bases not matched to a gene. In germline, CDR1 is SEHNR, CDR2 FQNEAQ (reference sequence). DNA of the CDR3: TGTGCCAGCAGCTCCCCGGGACTAGCGGGTAACGAGCAGTACTTC. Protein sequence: CASSSPGLAGNEQYF.

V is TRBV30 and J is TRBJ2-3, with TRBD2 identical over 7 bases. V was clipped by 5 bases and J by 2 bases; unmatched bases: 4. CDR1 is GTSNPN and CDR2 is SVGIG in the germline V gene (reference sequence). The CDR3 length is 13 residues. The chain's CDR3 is CAWRLAATDTQYF. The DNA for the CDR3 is TGTGCCTGGCGGCTAGCGGCCACAGATACGCAGTATTTT. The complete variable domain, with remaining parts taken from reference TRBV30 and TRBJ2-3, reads SQTIHQWPATLVQPVGSPLSLECTVEGTSNPNLYWYRQAAGRGLQLLFYSVGIGQISSEVPQNLSASRPQDRQFILSSKKLLLSDSGFYLCAWRLAATDTQYFGPGTRLTVL.

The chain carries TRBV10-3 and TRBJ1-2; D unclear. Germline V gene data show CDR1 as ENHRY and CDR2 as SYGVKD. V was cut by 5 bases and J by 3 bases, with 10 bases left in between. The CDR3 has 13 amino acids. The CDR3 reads CAISSGFDYGYTF. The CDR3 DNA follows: TGTGCCATCAGTTCCGGATTTGACTATGGCTACACCTTC.

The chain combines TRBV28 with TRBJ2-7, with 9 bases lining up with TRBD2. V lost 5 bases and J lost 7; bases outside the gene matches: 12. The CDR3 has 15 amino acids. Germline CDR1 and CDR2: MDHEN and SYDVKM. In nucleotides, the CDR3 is TGTGCCAGCAGTCCATTGACTAGCGGTGAAGTGGAGCAGTACTTC. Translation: CASSPLTSGEVEQYF.

CDR3 in DNA: TGTGCCAGCGGGGGCCAGCCCGGGACTAGCGGGCGGGTTGCTTCCTACGAGCAGTACTTC. Its translation: CASGGQPGTSGRVASYEQYF. V and J are TRBV27 and TRBJ2-7; TRBD2 matches 12 bases. The CDR3 length is 20 residues. Germline V gene lookup returns CDR1 MNHEY and CDR2 SMNVEV (reference sequence). The J segment lost 1 base and the V segment lost 8 bases, leaving 21 bases of the junction unmatched.

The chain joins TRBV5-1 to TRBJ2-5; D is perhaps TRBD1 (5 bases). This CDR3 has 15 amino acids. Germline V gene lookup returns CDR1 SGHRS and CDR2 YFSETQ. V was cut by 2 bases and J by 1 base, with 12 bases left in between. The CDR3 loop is CASSFQGTPQETQYF. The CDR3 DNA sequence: TGCGCCAGCAGCTTTCAGGGCACCCCCCAAGAGACCCAGTACTTC.

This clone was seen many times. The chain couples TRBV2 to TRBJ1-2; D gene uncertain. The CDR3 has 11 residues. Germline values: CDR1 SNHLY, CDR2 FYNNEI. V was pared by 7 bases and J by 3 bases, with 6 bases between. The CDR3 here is CASIFDYGYTF. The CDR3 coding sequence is TGTGCCAGCATTTTTGACTATGGCTACACCTTC. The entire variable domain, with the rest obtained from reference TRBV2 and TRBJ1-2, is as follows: EPEVTQTPSHQVTQMGQEVILRCVPISNHLYFYWYRQILGQKVEFLVSFYNNEISEKSEIFDDQFSVERPDGSNFTLKIRSTKLEDSAMYFCASIFDYGYTFGSGTRLTVV.

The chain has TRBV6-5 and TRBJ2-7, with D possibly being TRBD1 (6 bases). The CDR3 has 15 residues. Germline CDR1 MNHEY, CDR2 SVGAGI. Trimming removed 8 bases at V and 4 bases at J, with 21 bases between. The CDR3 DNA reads TGTGCCAGCTCGGGGACGGGACACCCCCCGTACGAGCAGTACTTC. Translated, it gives CASSGTGHPPYEQYF.